Each of the 16 T cell receptor beta chains below was sequenced from the same sample in a study of cytomegalovirus exposure and HLA in healthy donors. Use of 60 Vbeta and 13 Jbeta primers characterized the PCR. The table came from immunoSEQ multiplex PCR; TCRdb's copy has only in-frame clones and leaves some out. The sample shows under 150,000 clones, 70% to 75% of them seen only once. The sequenced material came from PBMCs. These receptors all stem from a woman aged 40 to 50 in good health and CMV-seronegative.

On this clone: A read error may account for a junction end that differs from germline. The V gene is TRBV7-9, the J gene TRBJ2-1, with 11 bases lining up with TRBD2. Germline V CDR1 and CDR2: SEHNR, FQNEAQ (reference sequence). This CDR3 comprises 16 residues. The CDR3 sequence: CSSSSSFSGGGNEQFF. The CDR3 DNA is TGTTCCAGCAGCTCTTCTTTTAGCGGGGGGGGAAATGAGCAGTTCTTC.

The chain recombines TRBV20-1 with TRBJ1-2, with no clear D. The CDR3 covers 11 residues. V was clipped by 6 bases and J by 10 bases, with 15 bases between them. CDR1 DFQATT and CDR2 SNEGSKA come from the germline V gene (reference sequence). CDR3 residues: CSASALGAYTF. The CDR3 coding sequence is TGCAGTGCCTCCGCCCTGGGAGCCTACACCTTC.

This clone appeared a single time. The chain employs TRBV6-5 and TRBJ2-1; tentatively, D is TRBD1 (6 bases). The CDR3 consists of 15 residues. V was clipped by 5 bases and J by 4 bases, with 15 bases between them. The germline CDR1 and CDR2 sequences are MNHEY and SVGAGI. The CDR3 bases are TGTGCCAGCAGTCAGTCTGGGACATATTACAATGAGCAGTTCTTC. Translating gives CASSQSGTYYNEQFF.

This sequence joins TRBV28 and TRBJ2-7; D may be TRBD1 or TRBD2 (5 bases each). The CDR3 consists of 12 residues. Trimming stripped 3 bases from V and 7 bases from J, with 10 bases between. In germline, CDR1 is MDHEN, CDR2 SYDVKM. The CDR3 loop is CASSLGPGEQYV. The CDR3 DNA is TGTGCCAGCAGTTTGGGACCGGGGGAGCAGTACGTC.

The chain joins TRBV7-9 to TRBJ2-1, with a possible D match to TRBD1 (6 bases). This CDR3 contains 12 residues. Per the germline V gene, CDR1 is SEHNR and CDR2 is FQNEAQ (reference sequence). V lost 4 bases to trimming and J lost 7 bases, with 8 bases between them. CDR3 in amino acids: CASSSQGNEQFF. The CDR3 DNA sequence: TGTGCCAGCAGCTCACAGGGTAATGAGCAGTTCTTC.

The chain carries TRBV5-1 and TRBJ2-7, with a tentative D call TRBD1 (5 bases). Per the germline V gene, CDR1 is SGHRS and CDR2 is YFSETQ. V was cut by 3 bases and J by 3 bases, with 7 bases left in between. This CDR3 is built from 12 residues. CDR3 DNA sequence: TGCGCCAGCAGCTCCGACAGCTACGAGCAGTACTTC. Protein: CASSSDSYEQYF.

The chain joins TRBV7-8 to TRBJ2-3, with 14 bases fitting TRBD2. The junction had 7 bases not matched to a gene; V was cut back by 5 bases and J by 3 bases. Per germline, CDR1 SGHVS and CDR2 FQNEAQ. The CDR3 extends over 17 amino acids. The CDR3, as DNA: TGTGCCAGCAGCGCCCGACTAGCGGGGGGGCCGACAGATACGCAGTATTTT. Protein product: CASSARLAGGPTDTQYF.

J is TRBJ1-4 and V is TRBV5-1; the D gene is possibly TRBD1 (5 bases). V was clipped by 4 bases and J by 7 bases, with 11 bases between them. This CDR3 has 13 residues. The germline V gene has CDR1 SGHRS and CDR2 YFSETQ. Here the CDR3 reads CASSLRVGEKLFF. Here the CDR3 DNA reads TGCGCCAGCAGCCTCAGGGTGGGTGAAAAACTGTTTTTT.

This rearrangement joins TRBV12-1 to TRBJ2-7; no DNA check was done on the table's D call, TRBD1. TRBV12-1 is a pseudogene. This CDR3 is built from 16 residues. For the CDR3, the DNA is TGTGCCAGCAGCTTGGGGCTGACCGACCGTTCCTACGAGCAGTACGTC. This encodes CASSLGLTDRSYEQYV.

This rearrangement joins TRBV12-5 to TRBJ2-5; 9 bases are shared with TRBD1. This CDR3 has 14 residues. CDR1 LGHNT and CDR2 FRNRAP come from the germline V gene. The trim removed 6 bases at V and 5 bases at J, leaving 7 bases unmatched. The CDR3, as DNA: TGTGCTAGTGGCGGACAGGGGCCCAAGGAGACCCAGTACTTC. This sequence encodes CASGGQGPKETQYF.

The gene calls are TRBV6-5 and TRBJ2-3, with a tentative D call TRBD1 (6 bases). This CDR3 comprises 14 residues. The V gene lost 6 bases and the J gene lost 1 base, with 11 bases spanning the gap. The germline CDR1 and CDR2 sequences are MNHEY and SVGAGI. The CDR3 here is CASSRQEGTDTQYF. The CDR3 DNA reads as TGTGCCAGCAGCCGACAGGAGGGCACAGATACGCAGTATTTT.

The V gene is TRBV7-9, the J gene TRBJ1-1; D is ambiguous. V gave up 5 bases and J gave up 3 bases, with 13 bases separating them. Germline-derived CDR1 and CDR2 are SEHNR and FQNEAQ (reference sequence). This CDR3 region has 14 residues. In DNA, the CDR3 is TGTGCCAGCAGCGCCTACTCTGAGGACACTGAAGCTTTCTTT. Amino acid sequence: CASSAYSEDTEAFF.

The chain links TRBV5-1 to TRBJ2-7; 7 positions match TRBD1. The germline V gene encodes CDR1 SGHRS and CDR2 YFSETQ. The V segment lost 4 bases and the J segment 4 bases; nucleotides outside the gene matches: 11. The CDR3 extends over 15 amino acids. The CDR3 loop is CASSQRQGPLYEQYF. In DNA, the CDR3 is TGCGCCAGCAGCCAAAGACAGGGACCACTGTACGAGCAGTACTTC.

The gene calls are TRBV27 and TRBJ1-6; D may be TRBD1 (6 bases). The germline V gene encodes CDR1 MNHEY and CDR2 SMNVEV (reference sequence). The CDR3 length is 19 residues. Trimming removed 5 bases at V and 6 bases at J, with 26 bases between. The CDR3 is CASSRYSTGRRGGNSPLHF. The CDR3 region has the DNA TGTGCCAGCAGTCGGTACTCAACAGGGCGAAGGGGGGGTAATTCACCCCTCCACTTT.

This clone was observed a few times. The CDR3 spells CASSQSILAPRASNQPQHF. Written as DNA, the CDR3 is TGCGCCAGCAGCCAATCGATCCTAGCACCACGGGCCTCTAATCAGCCCCAGCATTTT. This chain links TRBV4-1 with TRBJ1-5; unclear D gene. Trimming took 2 bases from V and 4 from J, leaving 24 bases between them. The CDR3 extends over 19 amino acids. Per germline, CDR1 MGHRA and CDR2 YSYEKL.

This clone was detected only a few times. J is TRBJ2-2 and V is TRBV5-1; 9 bases line up with TRBD2. The CDR3 is 15 amino acids. V shed 4 bases, J shed 8 bases, and the junction held 9 bases outside the gene matches. The germline V gene has CDR1 SGHRS and CDR2 YFSETQ. This chain's CDR3 is CASSLTSGQPGELFF. CDR3 in DNA: TGCGCCAGCAGCCTGACTAGCGGTCAACCTGGGGAGCTGTTTTTT.